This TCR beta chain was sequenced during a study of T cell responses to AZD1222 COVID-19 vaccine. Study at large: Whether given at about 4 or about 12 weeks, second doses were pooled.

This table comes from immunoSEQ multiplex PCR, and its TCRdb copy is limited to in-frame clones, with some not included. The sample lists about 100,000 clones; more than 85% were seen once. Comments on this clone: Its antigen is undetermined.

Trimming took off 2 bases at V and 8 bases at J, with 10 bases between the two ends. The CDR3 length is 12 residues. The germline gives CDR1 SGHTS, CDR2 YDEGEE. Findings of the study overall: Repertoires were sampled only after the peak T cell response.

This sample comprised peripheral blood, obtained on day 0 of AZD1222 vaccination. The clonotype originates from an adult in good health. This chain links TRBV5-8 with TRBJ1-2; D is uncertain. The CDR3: CASSFRGSGYTF. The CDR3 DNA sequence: TGTGCCAGCAGCTTTAGAGGGTCCGGCTACACCTTC. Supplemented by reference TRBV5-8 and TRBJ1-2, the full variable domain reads EAGVTQSPTHLIKTRGQQATLRCSPISGHTSVYWYQQALGLGLQFLLWYDEGEERNRGNFPPRFSGRQFPNYSSELNVNALELEDSALYLCASSFRGSGYTFGSGTRLTVV.